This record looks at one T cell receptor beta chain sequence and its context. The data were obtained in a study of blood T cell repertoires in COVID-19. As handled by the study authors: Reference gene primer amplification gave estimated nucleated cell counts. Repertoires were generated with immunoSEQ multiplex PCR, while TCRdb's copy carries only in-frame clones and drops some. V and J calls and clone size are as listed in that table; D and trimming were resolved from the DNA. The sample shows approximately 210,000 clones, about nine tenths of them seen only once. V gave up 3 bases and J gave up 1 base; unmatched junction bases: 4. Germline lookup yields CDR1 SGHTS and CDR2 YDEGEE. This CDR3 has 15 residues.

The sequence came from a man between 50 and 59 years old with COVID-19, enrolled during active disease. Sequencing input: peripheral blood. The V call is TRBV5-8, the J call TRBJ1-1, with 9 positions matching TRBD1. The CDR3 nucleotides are TGTGCCAGCAGCTATCGGACAGGGGCGAACACTGAAGCTTTCTTT. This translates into CASSYRTGANTEAFF.